Listed here are 9 T cell receptor beta chains from one sample, sequenced in a study of identical twins. TCRdb re-called the 5' RACE reads through MiXCR, storing one row per CDR3 protein. The sample contains some 500,000 distinct CDR3 sequences, 13% to 15% of which appear only once. These sequences were also reported in another study, on yellow fever vaccine responses in identical twins.

Sequenced: CD4+ T cells sorted from blood. The receptor set was obtained from a woman aged 18-29 years in good health.

This clonotype was counted a few times. V and J are TRBV6-1 and TRBJ2-4, with TRBD2 matching over 13 bases. Germline V lookup: CDR1 MNHNS, CDR2 SASEGT. The CDR3 is 19 amino acids. The V and J ends lost 6 bases and 0 bases, in that order; junction bases with no gene match: 11. The CDR3 coding sequence is TGTGCCAGCAGGTCCGGGACTAGCGGGAACCTCCTAGCCAAAAACATTCAGTACTTC. It encodes CASRSGTSGNLLAKNIQYF.

This clonotype was found a few times. This chain connects TRBV29-1 to TRBJ2-5; D may be TRBD2 (6 bases). V was trimmed by 7 bases and J by 2 bases, leaving 8 bases between them. The CDR3 runs 11 residues. Germline V gene lookup returns CDR1 SQVTM and CDR2 ANQGSEA. Here the CDR3 reads CSAGEQETQYF. The DNA of the CDR3 is TGCAGCGCGGGGGAACAAGAGACCCAGTACTTC.

This clonotype was recorded at least ten times. The rearrangement links TRBV7-8 to TRBJ2-7; 9 bases match TRBD1. The CDR3 totals 14 residues. Germline CDR1 reads SGHVS; CDR2 reads FQNEAQ. J gave up 6 bases and V 6 bases, and 9 bases lay outside the gene matches. Here the CDR3 reads CASSPRDRASEQYF. The CDR3 DNA follows: TGTGCCAGCAGTCCTCGGGACAGGGCCTCCGAGCAGTACTTC.

This sequence joins TRBV3-1 and TRBJ2-1, with TRBD1 identical over 8 bases. V lost 7 bases and J lost 6; bases outside the gene matches: 14. This CDR3 spans 16 amino acids. Germline V gene lookup returns CDR1 LGHDT and CDR2 YNNKEL (reference sequence). This CDR3 is CASIDRGQTRINEQFF. CDR3 nucleotides: TGTGCCAGCATCGACAGGGGCCAGACTCGGATCAATGAGCAGTTCTTC.

V usage is TRBV15 and J usage is TRBJ2-1, with 7 positions matching TRBD2. Germline loops: CDR1 LNHNV, CDR2 YYDKDF (reference sequence). CDR3 size: 14 residues. After removal of 6 bases from V and 7 bases from J, the junction contained 9 bases not matched to a gene. The CDR3 coding sequence is TGTGCCACCAGTGTGGGAGGGCCGAGGAATGAGCAGTTCTTC. This codes for CATSVGGPRNEQFF.

This clonotype appeared a few times. One end of the junction varies from germline; a read error may be responsible. The gene calls are TRBV7-9 and TRBJ2-7; 8 nucleotides line up with TRBD2. CDR3 length equals 16 residues. Germline lookup yields CDR1 SEHNR and CDR2 FQNEAQ (reference sequence). CDR3 loop: CASSLAGGLSSYEQYF. The CDR3, as DNA: TGTGCCAGCAGCCTAGCGGGCGGTCTAAGCTCCTACGAGCAGTACTTC.

This clonotype was seen many times. The CDR3 region is CASSYTGRNNEQFF. CDR3 coding DNA: TGTGCCAGCAGTTACACTGGCAGAAACAATGAGCAGTTCTTC. V and J are TRBV6-5 and TRBJ2-1; D is unclear. The CDR3 contains 14 residues. Germline V gives CDR1 MNHEY, CDR2 SVGAGI. Trimming shortened V by 2 bases and J by 5 bases, and 10 bases separated the two germline ends.

The chain has TRBV5-1 and TRBJ2-7; D might be TRBD1 (7 bases). V was pared by 2 bases and J by 2 bases, with 11 bases between. The length of the CDR3 is 14 residues. Germline assignment: CDR1 SGHRS and CDR2 YFSETQ. The CDR3 DNA reads as TGCGCCAGCAGCTTCCAGGGGGGAACCTACGAGCAGTACTTC. Translated, it gives CASSFQGGTYEQYF.

J is TRBJ2-7 and V is TRBV6-1, with unresolved D. The CDR3 sequence is 14 residues long. The germline gives CDR1 MNHNS, CDR2 SASEGT. Trimming stripped 5 bases from V and 3 bases from J, with 14 bases between. Here the CDR3 DNA reads TGTGCCAGCAGTCAGACACTTCCCCTCTACGAGCAGTACTTC. This translates into CASSQTLPLYEQYF.